This T cell receptor beta chain is from a study of beta chain features in type 1 diabetes (dated by TCRdb to 2017 to 2018). Notes on the research overall: No differences in mean age, gender distribution, total cell number or subset yield were found between patients and healthy donors. A total of 85 million to 140 million sorted cells were examined across all samples, and a strong correlation was observed between cell number per subset and RNA yield. The study compared TCRB repertoires of sorted circulating CD4+ T cell subsets between recently diagnosed type 1 diabetes patients and matched healthy donors. Regulatory and stem cell-like memory subsets were isolated from only 8 patients and about eight healthy donors, whereas naive and central memory subsets came from all 30 or so donors. Study-wide conclusions, independent of this receptor: HLA sub-analyses involved small numbers of individuals, so any influence of HLA type on TCRB rearrangement remained unresolved. Naive, central memory and regulatory TCRB repertoires appeared to be more similar among patients than among healthy donors. Patients with type 1 diabetes made fewer insertions and deleted more nucleotides at VDJ recombination sites, implying thymic rearrangement abnormalities. Because cDNA was sequenced instead of genomic DNA, activated cells with high expression could be over-represented, although the groups did not differ in activation or CD3 levels. A moderate but significant shortening of TCRB CDR3 length was observed in type 1 diabetes patients in all four CD4+ subsets. PCR may preferentially amplify shorter templates, but because patient and control samples were amplified and corrected together, any resulting skew would affect both groups equally.

With regard to this clone: It lacks a known antigen. No per-base quality is available; no much larger clone lies one base away.

Each donor gave one peripheral blood draw, approximately 100 mL on average, collected into heparinised tubes. Using a panel that included CD45RO, CCR7, CD25, CD127, CD95 and CD27, naive, central memory, regulatory and stem cell-like memory CD4+ T cells were sorted on a BD FACSAria II. A purity above 98% was achieved for all sorted populations. PBMCs were isolated right away by Lymphoprep density gradient centrifugation and were stained directly, without culture. So that batch effects would be minimized, each experiment stained and sorted samples in pairs, pairing one healthy donor with one patient. Compared with germline, V lacks 4 bases and J lacks 4 bases; bases without a gene match: 9. From the germline V gene, CDR1 is MNHNS and CDR2 is SASEGT. The CDR3 runs 16 residues from the cysteine to the phenylalanine. Of the read, only the CDR3 DNA is kept; its 48 bases are in frame from base 1. The High Capacity cDNA Reverse Transcription Kit was used to reverse transcribe all of the isolated RNA, meaning that expressed TCRB transcripts were what got sequenced. Deep immunoSEQ sequencing was performed on naive, central memory and regulatory T cell samples, with an average of roughly 3.5 million total reads per sample. Sorted cells were lysed in RLT buffer and RNA was extracted with DNase-treated RNeasy Micro or Mini kits, depending on cell number. To prevent cross-contamination, every cell subset was processed on its own, while patient and healthy donor samples were processed together. TCRB sequences were amplified from cDNA with the immunoSEQ multiplex PCR, producing 87-bp fragments spanning the CDR3 region. Sequencing of the amplicons was performed on the Illumina HiSeq platform. The paper's processing steps were these. PCR bias was computationally corrected using synthetic template baselines, reads within Hamming distance 2 were collapsed, and singletons that could not be merged were discarded. Reads were aligned against IMGT so that V, D and J genes, CDR3 length and insertions or deletions at six rearrangement sites could be assigned. Within each subset, clonotype counts were normalized to sorted cell number, after which true diversity and Gini coefficients were computed with the tcR R package. The overlap coefficient, calculated on TCRB nucleotide sequences, was used to measure repertoire sharing. Out-of-frame TCRB sequences from naive cells were analyzed as a proxy for the pre-selection repertoire. The table comes from immuneACCESS by way of TCRdb, which keeps in-frame sequences with V and J called. Part of the clones is missing from these tables; in studies checked, under half for an unresolved V gene and the rest for unknown reasons. The V and J calls and clone size were taken over from that table, and D and trimming were inferred from the DNA. For this sample there are roughly 370,000 clones; around 14% appear just once. Clones ranked in the top ten supply around 0.039% of the sample.

Sequencing input: naive CD4+ T cells from blood. The cell subset or site label corresponds to: true naive CD4+ T cells. The chain couples TRBV6-1 to TRBJ2-1; 8 central nucleotides agree with TRBD2. The source of this sequence is a man aged 30 to 45 in good health. The nucleotide sequence is given as TGTGCCAGCAGTGGGATGACTAGCGAGAATTACAATGAGCAGTTCTTC. This sequence encodes CASSGMTSENYNEQFF.